This T cell receptor beta chain was retrieved from a study of T cells in Graves' hyperthyroidism and ophthalmopathy. The CDR3 loop spans 16 amino acids. J was trimmed by 7 bases and V by 4 bases; bases with no gene match: 12. Template material for amplifying TCR beta CDR3 regions consisted of RNA transcripts. In the first-round RT-PCR of the TCR CDR3, the HTBI primer set was used. A single record per CDR3 protein comes from TCRdb applying MiXCR to the multiplex PCR reads. This table holds 530,000 or so distinct CDR3 sequences, roughly a sixth found once. This clonotype was counted a single time. Ophthalmopathy in the patients scored at least 3 on Clinical Activity Score and at least 4 on NOSPECS grade, lasting under 3 months. Uncontrolled infection, other autoimmune disease, pregnancy and lactation each barred patients from inclusion.

This sequence originates from a woman aged 18-29 years with Graves' ophthalmopathy. Sequencing input: blood. V usage is TRBV12-3 or TRBV12-4 and J usage is TRBJ2-5; TRBD1 agrees at 10 bases. CDR3 sequence reads: CASSWGTGAMALTQYF. In nucleotides, the CDR3 is TGTGCCAGCAGTTGGGGGACAGGGGCAATGGCCTTGACCCAGTACTTC.